This is a list of T cell receptor beta chains from one sample in a study of CD8+ T cells in alopecia areata. Generated by immunoSEQ multiplex PCR, the TCRdb table keeps only in-frame clones and is missing some. The sample carries around 100,000 clones, 50% to 75% recorded once. This sample comprised CD8+ T cells sorted from blood, obtained at week 24, from a patient treated with tofacitinib. The receptors here all came from a human donor with alopecia areata. CDR3s include the opening cysteine and the closing phenylalanine or tryptophan. Each record gives: J gene, V gene, CDR3 protein.

>TRBJ1-5|TRBV5-6
CASSASGGPQHF
>TRBJ2-7|TRBV7-6
CASSQWDRSSYEQYF
>TRBJ1-5|TRBV19
CASKDRGSNQPQHF
>TRBJ1-2|TRBV6-5
CASSPQGQPRQGYTF
>TRBJ1-5|TRBV19
CASEGSEGNRNQPQHF
>TRBJ2-5|TRBV2
CASITRWEQETQYF
>TRBJ2-5|TRBV4-1
CASSQGPGETQYF
>TRBJ2-7|TRBV7-2
CASSSGRSEQYF
>TRBJ1-1|TRBV27
CASSFVGTGNTEAFF
>TRBJ2-2|TRBV29-1
CSVETGTGELFF
>TRBJ2-1|TRBV7-8
CASSPMAVWEQFF
>TRBJ2-7|TRBV9
CASSEGGPHSYEQYF
>TRBJ1-1|TRBV5-1
CASSIDRGRTEAFF
>TRBJ2-3|TRBV4-2
CASSQDEGGGADTQYF
>TRBJ2-3|TRBV30
CAWSVLAGSTDTQYF
>TRBJ2-1|TRBV29-1
CSVDTTGSNEQFF
>TRBJ2-3|TRBV6-5
CASSYSPSGGTDTQYF
>TRBJ1-4|TRBV27
CASSEQGEDEKLFF
>TRBJ2-2|TRBV30
CAWRDNGELFF
>TRBJ1-6|TRBV7-6
CASSDTGDSPLHF
>TRBJ2-7|TRBV10-3
CAISEGSSYEQYF
>TRBJ2-3|TRBV2
CASRLAGGLDTQYF
>TRBJ1-4|TRBV4-1
CASSQVGVHGEKLFF
>TRBJ1-1|TRBV7-3
CASSPGLLGTEAFF
>TRBJ2-7|TRBV5-1
CASSFGGESYEQYF
>TRBJ2-1|TRBV5-4
CASRSDREVDNEQFF
>TRBJ2-3|TRBV2
CASITSGGIRTDTQYF
>TRBJ1-5|TRBV18
CASSPDRVKGSNQPQHF
>TRBJ2-5|TRBV6-5
CASSSGQGEETQYF
>TRBJ2-7|TRBV5-6
CASSFEGAYEQYF
>TRBJ2-7|TRBV13
CASSLEGGYEQYF
>TRBJ2-7|TRBV29-1
CSVDVGRNYEQYF
>TRBJ2-1|TRBV7-9
CASIPRGSGGAADEQFF
>TRBJ1-1|TRBV19
CASTPKTGVRTEAFF
>TRBJ2-6|TRBV27
CASSRGPGAGANVLTF
>TRBJ2-5|TRBV6-1
CASSEEDGGGETQYF
>TRBJ2-5|TRBV19
CASSPPGTGTKETQYF
>TRBJ2-5|TRBV6-5
CASSYSVAGQETQYF
>TRBJ2-3|TRBV9
CASRTGTGGTDTQYF
>TRBJ1-6|TRBV27
CASSLTGANSPLHF
>TRBJ2-7|TRBV29-1
CSVEDVGYEQYF
>TRBJ2-2|TRBV5-1
CASSLNEVNTGELFF
>TRBJ2-1|TRBV27
CASSLTGSYNEQFF
>TRBJ2-4|TRBV4-3
CASSQDRGTANIQYF
>TRBJ1-1|TRBV13
CASSPWGSNTEAFF
>TRBJ1-5|TRBV4-2
CASSQDERGQPQHF
>TRBJ2-1|TRBV4-3
CASSQGVRVDNEQFF
>TRBJ1-2|TRBV29-1
CSVDVLGGYGYTF
>TRBJ1-1|TRBV7-8
CASSLGVEADEAFF